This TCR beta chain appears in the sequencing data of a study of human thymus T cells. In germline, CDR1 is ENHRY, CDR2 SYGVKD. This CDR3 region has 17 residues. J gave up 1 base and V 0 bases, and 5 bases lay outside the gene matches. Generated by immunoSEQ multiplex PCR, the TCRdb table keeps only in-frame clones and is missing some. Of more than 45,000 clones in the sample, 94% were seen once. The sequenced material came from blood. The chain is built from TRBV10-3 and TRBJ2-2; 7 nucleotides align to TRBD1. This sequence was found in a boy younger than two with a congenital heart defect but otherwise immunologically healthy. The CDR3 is CAISESLSGGNTGELFF. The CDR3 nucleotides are TGTGCCATCAGTGAGTCCCTTTCAGGGGGGAACACCGGGGAGCTGTTTTTT.